The T cell receptor (beta chain) described here comes from a study of blood T cell repertoires in COVID-19. Study background: Specimens from acute and convalescent COVID-19 originated in the United States, Italy and Spain.

Enrolment of Seattle patients took place during active infection, and they were followed longitudinally. Study processing details: Amplification of reference gene primers was used by the study to estimate nucleated cell counts. Measured with immunoSEQ multiplex PCR; TCRdb has only the in-frame clones, and not every one. V, J and clone size derive from that table, while D and trimming were established from the DNA sequence. The sample yields approximately 330,000 clones, roughly 89% seen once. The sample comprised peripheral blood. The sequence came from a man younger than 45 with COVID-19, enrolled during active disease.

CDR3 protein: CASSLVVAGAGNEQFF. CDR3 in DNA: TGCGCCAGCAGCTTGGTTGTAGCGGGGGCCGGGAATGAGCAGTTCTTC. This chain joins TRBV5-1 and TRBJ2-1; TRBD2 agrees at 9 bases. This CDR3 is 16 amino acids long. J was trimmed by 7 bases and V by 0 bases; bases with no gene match: 8. The germline gives CDR1 SGHRS, CDR2 YFSETQ.